Listed here is a single T cell receptor (beta chain). Its antigen is unknown. The record originates from a study of shared clonotypes between healthy human individuals. As for the study in general: The donor group consisted of two women and three men, aged 18 to 49. Each donor had three CD4 naive, three CD4 memory, two CD8 naive and one CD8 memory plate.

Findings of the study overall: Estimated clonotype richness was generally higher in naive than memory subsets.

TCRdb's table, derived via immunoSEQ multiplex PCR, lists solely in-frame clones and lacks some. The sample records roughly 2.4 million clones, almost 96% being singletons. The CDR3 sequence is 12 residues long. The junction had 4 bases not matched to a gene; V was cut back by 5 bases and J by 10 bases. In germline, CDR1 is SGHTA, CDR2 FQGNSA. The donors were adults (healthy and HIV-negative) with no recent acute infections or vaccinations. The chain joins TRBV7-2 to TRBJ2-2; 7 positions match TRBD1. The sequence was collected from a man younger than 35 in good health. Sequenced material: naive CD4+ T cells sorted from blood. Indicated subset: CD45RA+ positively selected. The CDR3 DNA is TGTGCCAGCAGCCACGGGACAGAGGAGCTGTTTTTT. Amino acid sequence: CASSHGTEELFF.